This is a list of T cell receptor beta chains from one sample in a study of T cells in localized non-small cell lung cancer. Using immunoSEQ multiplex PCR, the repertoire was profiled, and TCRdb retains in-frame clones only, with some absent. The table shows around 29,000 clones, with 88% occurring only once. The sample here was peripheral blood, taken before any cancer treatment. The receptors come from a female donor at least 60 years old with stage III squamous cell lung carcinoma. Both conserved end residues are part of each CDR3. A D gene is named only where the DNA matches it firmly. Clone size is shown for a subset of rows, as once, few, many or a class of expanded clone.

J gene: TRBJ2-7
V gene: TRBV19
D gene: NA
clone size: NA
CDR3 DNA: TGTGCCAGTAGTATAATCGGGAGCTCCTACGAGCAGTACTTC
CDR3 protein: CASSIIGSSYEQYF

J gene: TRBJ2-1
V gene: TRBV7-7
D gene: TRBD2
clone size: NA
CDR3 DNA: TGTGCTAGCAGCAACGGGGGGTACAATGAGCAGTTCTTC
CDR3 protein: CASSNGGYNEQFF

J gene: TRBJ2-7
V gene: TRBV7-6
D gene: NA
clone size: NA
CDR3 DNA: TGTGCCAGCAGCTTAGGATCCAGCTCCTACGAGCAGTACTTC
CDR3 protein: CASSLGSSSYEQYF

J gene: TRBJ2-2
V gene: TRBV28
D gene: NA
clone size: NA
CDR3 DNA: TGTGCCAGCAGTTTAAGTCGCGCCTCCACCGGGGAGCTGTTTTTT
CDR3 protein: CASSLSRASTGELFF

J gene: TRBJ1-4
V gene: TRBV29-1
D gene: NA
clone size: NA
CDR3 DNA: TGCAGCGTTGCTGGATCTGTTAATGAAAAACTGTTTTTT
CDR3 protein: CSVAGSVNEKLFF

J gene: TRBJ2-7
V gene: TRBV2
D gene: NA
clone size: NA
CDR3 DNA: TGTGCCAGCAGTGAAGGGTCAGTCCCCTACGAGCAGTACTTC
CDR3 protein: CASSEGSVPYEQYF

J gene: TRBJ2-4
V gene: TRBV2
D gene: NA
clone size: NA
CDR3 DNA: TGTGCCAGCAGTGGCCTGATGGACGGGGTAATTCAGTACTTC
CDR3 protein: CASSGLMDGVIQYF

J gene: TRBJ2-1
V gene: TRBV13
D gene: NA
clone size: few
CDR3 DNA: TGTGCCAGCAGCTGGATGAGCTCCTACAATGAGCAGTTCTTC
CDR3 protein: CASSWMSSYNEQFF

J gene: TRBJ1-5
V gene: TRBV19
D gene: NA
clone size: NA
CDR3 DNA: TGTGCCAGTATGGGGAGGAATCAGCCCCAGCATTTT
CDR3 protein: CASMGRNQPQHF

J gene: TRBJ1-4
V gene: TRBV28
D gene: NA
clone size: few
CDR3 DNA: TGTGCCAGCAGTCTGTCAGTGGCTAATGAAAAACTGTTTTTT
CDR3 protein: CASSLSVANEKLFF

J gene: TRBJ2-1
V gene: TRBV9
D gene: NA
clone size: NA
CDR3 DNA: TGTGCCAGCAGCGTAGTCGGAGATCCCTACAATGAGCAGTTCTTC
CDR3 protein: CASSVVGDPYNEQFF

J gene: TRBJ1-2
V gene: TRBV6-5
D gene: NA
clone size: NA
CDR3 DNA: TGTGCCAGCGGGAAAACAGGGTTCAGAGGCTACACCTTC
CDR3 protein: CASGKTGFRGYTF

J gene: TRBJ2-2
V gene: TRBV7-9
D gene: TRBD2
clone size: NA
CDR3 DNA: TGTGCCAGCAGCTTTTCGAGCGGGAGTATAACCGGGGAGCTGTTTTTT
CDR3 protein: CASSFSSGSITGELFF

J gene: TRBJ1-6
V gene: TRBV9
D gene: NA
clone size: NA
CDR3 DNA: TGTGCCAGCAGCGTTCGGGACAATTCACCCCTCCACTTT
CDR3 protein: CASSVRDNSPLHF

J gene: TRBJ1-1
V gene: TRBV5-1
D gene: NA
clone size: once
CDR3 DNA: TGCGCCAGCAGCTTGGCCGTGGTAGCGAACACTGAAGCTTTCTTT
CDR3 protein: CASSLAVVANTEAFF

J gene: TRBJ2-3
V gene: TRBV2
D gene: NA
clone size: NA
CDR3 DNA: TGTGCCAGCAGTGAACAAGATACGCAGTATTTT
CDR3 protein: CASSEQDTQYF

J gene: TRBJ2-4
V gene: TRBV11-2
D gene: NA
clone size: NA
CDR3 DNA: TGTGCCAGCAGATCTTCCACCACCAAAAACATTCAGTACTTC
CDR3 protein: CASRSSTTKNIQYF

J gene: TRBJ2-2
V gene: TRBV15
D gene: TRBD1
clone size: NA
CDR3 DNA: TGTGCCACCAGCTCCGACAGGGGAGGAGGGGGCACCGGGGAGCTGTTTTTT
CDR3 protein: CATSSDRGGGGTGELFF

J gene: TRBJ2-1
V gene: TRBV9
D gene: TRBD2
clone size: once
CDR3 DNA: TGTGCCAGCAGCCCGACTAGCGGTCTTAATGAGCAGTTCTTC
CDR3 protein: CASSPTSGLNEQFF

J gene: TRBJ2-7
V gene: TRBV9
D gene: NA
clone size: NA
CDR3 DNA: TGTGCCAGCAGCGTAGGGGGGCAGAGCTCCTACGAGCAGTACTTC
CDR3 protein: CASSVGGQSSYEQYF

J gene: TRBJ2-2
V gene: TRBV6-5
D gene: TRBD1
clone size: NA
CDR3 DNA: TGTGCCAGCAGTTACCCCGGGACAGAAAACACCGGGGAGCTGTTTTTT
CDR3 protein: CASSYPGTENTGELFF

J gene: TRBJ2-3
V gene: TRBV29-1
D gene: NA
clone size: NA
CDR3 DNA: TGCAGCCGGACCAGCCGAGGCACAGATACGCAGTATTTT
CDR3 protein: CSRTSRGTDTQYF

J gene: TRBJ1-5
V gene: TRBV5-5
D gene: NA
clone size: NA
CDR3 DNA: TGTGCCAGCAGCCCCCAGCAGTGGGGGGCGCGGGATAGCAATCAGCCCCAGCATTTT
CDR3 protein: CASSPQQWGARDSNQPQHF

J gene: TRBJ1-1
V gene: TRBV10-3
D gene: NA
clone size: NA
CDR3 DNA: TGTGCCATCAGTGAGGGACTTCTGAACACTGAAGCTTTCTTT
CDR3 protein: CAISEGLLNTEAFF

J gene: TRBJ2-5
V gene: TRBV7-9
D gene: NA
clone size: NA
CDR3 DNA: TGTGCCAGCAGTGAGGGGTACAGCAGGGAGACCCAGTACTTC
CDR3 protein: CASSEGYSRETQYF

J gene: TRBJ1-3
V gene: TRBV20-1
D gene: NA
clone size: NA
CDR3 DNA: TGCAGTGCCCCCTCAGGAAACACCATATATTTT
CDR3 protein: CSAPSGNTIYF

J gene: TRBJ2-2
V gene: TRBV19
D gene: NA
clone size: once
CDR3 DNA: TGTGCCAGTACTGACCCCCGACTACGAAAAACCGGGGAGCTGTTTTTT
CDR3 protein: CASTDPRLRKTGELFF

J gene: TRBJ2-5
V gene: TRBV10-2
D gene: NA
clone size: NA
CDR3 DNA: TGCGCCAGCAGTAAGCAGGCCGCGTACCAAGAGACCCAGTACTTC
CDR3 protein: CASSKQAAYQETQYF

J gene: TRBJ1-5
V gene: TRBV6-5
D gene: NA
clone size: NA
CDR3 DNA: TGTGCCAGCAGTTACCCCGGGGATAGCAATCAGCCCCAGCATTTT
CDR3 protein: CASSYPGDSNQPQHF

J gene: TRBJ2-1
V gene: TRBV5-5
D gene: TRBD2
clone size: NA
CDR3 DNA: TGTGCCAGCAAGTCCACTAGCGGGAGTTTAAATGAGCAGTTCTTC
CDR3 protein: CASKSTSGSLNEQFF

J gene: TRBJ2-1
V gene: TRBV6-4
D gene: TRBD2
clone size: NA
CDR3 DNA: TGTGCCAGCAGTGAGAGGGCTAGCGGGGGGGCTGCTAATGAGCAGTTCTTC
CDR3 protein: CASSERASGGAANEQFF

J gene: TRBJ1-6
V gene: TRBV6-5
D gene: NA
clone size: once
CDR3 DNA: TGTGCCAGCAGTTACCGGGGATCACCCCTCCACTTT
CDR3 protein: CASSYRGSPLHF

J gene: TRBJ2-1
V gene: TRBV5-4
D gene: TRBD2
clone size: NA
CDR3 DNA: TGTGCCAGCAGCCCGGGACTAGGAGCCAATGAGCAGTTCTTC
CDR3 protein: CASSPGLGANEQFF

J gene: TRBJ2-7
V gene: TRBV27
D gene: NA
clone size: few
CDR3 DNA: TGTGCCAGCAGTTCCCTAAAAGGAGGAGTCTCAATATCCTACGAGCAGTACTTC
CDR3 protein: CASSSLKGGVSISYEQYF

J gene: TRBJ1-4
V gene: TRBV10-3
D gene: TRBD1
clone size: NA
CDR3 DNA: TGTGCCATCAGTAGAACCCCAGACAGGGGGCCTAATGAAAAACTGTTTTTT
CDR3 protein: CAISRTPDRGPNEKLFF

J gene: TRBJ1-1
V gene: TRBV5-8
D gene: NA
clone size: once
CDR3 DNA: TGTGCCAGCAGCTTGTCTGCAGCGAACACTGAAGCTTTCTTT
CDR3 protein: CASSLSAANTEAFF

J gene: TRBJ2-5
V gene: TRBV7-8
D gene: TRBD2
clone size: NA
CDR3 DNA: TGTGCCAGCAGCTTAGGGTCATCTAGCGGGAAAGAGACCCAGTACTTC
CDR3 protein: CASSLGSSSGKETQYF

J gene: TRBJ1-2
V gene: TRBV4-1
D gene: TRBD1
clone size: NA
CDR3 DNA: TGCGCCAGCAGCCAGAGTGGACAGGCTTTCTATGGCTACACCTTC
CDR3 protein: CASSQSGQAFYGYTF

J gene: TRBJ1-4
V gene: TRBV7-2
D gene: NA
clone size: NA
CDR3 DNA: TGTGCCAGCAGCCCCCAGGGAGCGGGCACTAATGAAAAACTGTTTTTT
CDR3 protein: CASSPQGAGTNEKLFF

J gene: TRBJ2-3
V gene: TRBV9
D gene: TRBD1
clone size: NA
CDR3 DNA: TGTGCCAGCAGCTTCCGTGGACAGGCGGGTCCAAGCACAGATACGCAGTATTTT
CDR3 protein: CASSFRGQAGPSTDTQYF

J gene: TRBJ2-1
V gene: TRBV30
D gene: TRBD1
clone size: NA
CDR3 DNA: TGTGCCTGGAGTTTCCCCGGGACAGGAGGCAATGAGCAGTTCTTC
CDR3 protein: CAWSFPGTGGNEQFF

J gene: TRBJ1-3
V gene: TRBV6-5
D gene: NA
clone size: NA
CDR3 DNA: TGTGCCAGCAGTTATGTCGGCCCTGGAAACACCATATATTTT
CDR3 protein: CASSYVGPGNTIYF

J gene: TRBJ2-1
V gene: TRBV15
D gene: TRBD1
clone size: NA
CDR3 DNA: TGTGCCACCAGCAGAGATCAGGGACAGGGGGGCTACAATGAGCAGTTCTTC
CDR3 protein: CATSRDQGQGGYNEQFF

J gene: TRBJ1-2
V gene: TRBV2
D gene: TRBD1
clone size: once
CDR3 DNA: TGTGCCAGCAGCGCGACAGGGTACGGCTACACCTTC
CDR3 protein: CASSATGYGYTF

J gene: TRBJ1-2
V gene: TRBV27
D gene: TRBD1
clone size: NA
CDR3 DNA: TGTGCCAGCAGCGTGGACAGGAGCTATGGCTACACCTTC
CDR3 protein: CASSVDRSYGYTF

J gene: TRBJ1-3
V gene: TRBV11-2
D gene: NA
clone size: NA
CDR3 DNA: TGTGCCAGCAGCCCCCGGGGCAGGACCTTCGGGAACACCATATATTTT
CDR3 protein: CASSPRGRTFGNTIYF

J gene: TRBJ2-5
V gene: TRBV30
D gene: NA
clone size: NA
CDR3 DNA: TGTGCCTGGAGTGTCTCTAGCGTCGAGACCCAGTACTTC
CDR3 protein: CAWSVSSVETQYF

J gene: TRBJ1-2
V gene: TRBV7-3
D gene: NA
clone size: NA
CDR3 DNA: TGTGCCAGCAGCCCCGGACGGAGCTATGGCTACACCTTC
CDR3 protein: CASSPGRSYGYTF

J gene: TRBJ1-2
V gene: TRBV6-1
D gene: NA
clone size: NA
CDR3 DNA: TGTGCCAGCAGGGGGCTGGGGATAACTAACTATGGCTACACCTTC
CDR3 protein: CASRGLGITNYGYTF

J gene: TRBJ2-2
V gene: TRBV6-5
D gene: NA
clone size: NA
CDR3 DNA: TGTGCCAGCAGTCCACGAAGGGACACCGGGGAGCTGTTTTTT
CDR3 protein: CASSPRRDTGELFF

J gene: TRBJ2-7
V gene: TRBV18
D gene: TRBD1
clone size: NA
CDR3 DNA: TGTGCCAGCTCACCTAATAGACAGGGATGGTACGAGCAGTACTTC
CDR3 protein: CASSPNRQGWYEQYF

J gene: TRBJ1-4
V gene: TRBV19
D gene: NA
clone size: NA
CDR3 DNA: TGTGCCAGTAAACGTCGGACTAATGAAAAACTGTTTTTT
CDR3 protein: CASKRRTNEKLFF

J gene: TRBJ1-1
V gene: TRBV11-2
D gene: NA
clone size: NA
CDR3 DNA: TGTGCCAGCAGTCCCACTTACACTGAAGCTTTCTTT
CDR3 protein: CASSPTYTEAFF

J gene: TRBJ2-7
V gene: TRBV28
D gene: TRBD1
clone size: NA
CDR3 DNA: TGTGCCAGCAGGGGACAGCCCTCCTACGAGCAGTACTTC
CDR3 protein: CASRGQPSYEQYF

J gene: TRBJ2-2
V gene: TRBV2
D gene: TRBD2
clone size: NA
CDR3 DNA: TGTGCCAGCCGGGGAGGGAGCGGGAGTGCCGGGGAGCTGTTTTTT
CDR3 protein: CASRGGSGSAGELFF

J gene: TRBJ2-5
V gene: TRBV9
D gene: NA
clone size: NA
CDR3 DNA: TGTGCCAGCAGCGCTACCTCGGAAGAGACCCAGTACTTC
CDR3 protein: CASSATSEETQYF

J gene: TRBJ2-5
V gene: TRBV2
D gene: TRBD2
clone size: NA
CDR3 DNA: TGTGCCAGCAGTGGAAGAAGGGAAGCGGGGGGTCGGGAGACCCAGTACTTC
CDR3 protein: CASSGRREAGGRETQYF

J gene: TRBJ1-2
V gene: TRBV7-2
D gene: NA
clone size: NA
CDR3 DNA: TGTGCCAGCAGTCCAAACGGTCCGGATCCCTATGGCTACACCTTC
CDR3 protein: CASSPNGPDPYGYTF

J gene: TRBJ1-5
V gene: TRBV28
D gene: TRBD1
clone size: NA
CDR3 DNA: TGTGCCAGCAGTTTTAGGACAGGGGTGGGTCAGCCCCAGCATTTT
CDR3 protein: CASSFRTGVGQPQHF

J gene: TRBJ1-2
V gene: TRBV11-2
D gene: NA
clone size: NA
CDR3 DNA: TGTGCCAGCAGCTTATTGCCAGGTATCAACTATGGCTACACCTTC
CDR3 protein: CASSLLPGINYGYTF